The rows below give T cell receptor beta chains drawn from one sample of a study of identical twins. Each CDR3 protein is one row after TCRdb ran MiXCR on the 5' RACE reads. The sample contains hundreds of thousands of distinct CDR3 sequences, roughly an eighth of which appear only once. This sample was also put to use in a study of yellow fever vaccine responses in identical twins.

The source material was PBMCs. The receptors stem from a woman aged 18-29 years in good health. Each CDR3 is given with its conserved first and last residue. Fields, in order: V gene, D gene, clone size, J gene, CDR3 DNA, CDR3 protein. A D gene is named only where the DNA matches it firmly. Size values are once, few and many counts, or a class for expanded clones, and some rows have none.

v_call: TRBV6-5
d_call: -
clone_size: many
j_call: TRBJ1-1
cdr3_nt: TGTGCCAGCAGTTACAGTAGAGGCCGAAAAGAAGCTTTCTTT
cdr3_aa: CASSYSRGRKEAFF

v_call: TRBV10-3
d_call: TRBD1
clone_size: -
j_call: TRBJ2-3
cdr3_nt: TGTGCCATCAGTGATACGAGGGACAGGAGCACAGATACGCAGTATTTT
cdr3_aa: CAISDTRDRSTDTQYF

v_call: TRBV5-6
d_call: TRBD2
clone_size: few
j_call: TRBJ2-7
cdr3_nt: TGTGCCAGCAGCCCCCGAGGTAGCGGGAGGTACGAGCAGTACTTC
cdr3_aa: CASSPRGSGRYEQYF

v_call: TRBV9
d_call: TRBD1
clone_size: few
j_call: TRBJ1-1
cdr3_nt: TGTGCCAGCAGCGTACAGGGGGATAACACTGAAGCTTTCTTT
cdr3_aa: CASSVQGDNTEAFF

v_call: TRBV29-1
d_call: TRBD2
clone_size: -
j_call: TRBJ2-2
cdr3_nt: TGCAGCGCTGAGCGGGGGGCCGGGACCGGGGAGCTGTTTTTT
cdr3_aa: CSAERGAGTGELFF

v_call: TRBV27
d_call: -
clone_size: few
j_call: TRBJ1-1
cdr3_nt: TGTGCCAGCAGTTCAAGCGGGACAATCACTGAAGCTTTCTTT
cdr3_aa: CASSSSGTITEAFF

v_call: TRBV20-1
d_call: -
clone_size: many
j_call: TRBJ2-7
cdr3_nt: TGCAGTGCGGAAGCCCTTCTAGCCGAGGGGGGCGAGCAGTACTTC
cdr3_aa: CSAEALLAEGGEQYF

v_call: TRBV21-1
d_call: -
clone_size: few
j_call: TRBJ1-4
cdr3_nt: TGTGCCAGGGAAAACAGGGATAATGAAAAACTGTTTTTT
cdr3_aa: CARENRDNEKLFF

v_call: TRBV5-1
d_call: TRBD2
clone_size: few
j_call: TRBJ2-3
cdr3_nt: TGCGCCAGCAGCTGGGACCCTAGCGGGAGTCCTTCGGATACGCAGTATTTT
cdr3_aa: CASSWDPSGSPSDTQYF

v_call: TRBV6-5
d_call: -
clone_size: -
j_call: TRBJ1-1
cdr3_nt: TGTGCCAGCAGTTTAGGACAGTTAATGGGAGCTTTCTTT
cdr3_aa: CASSLGQLMGAFF

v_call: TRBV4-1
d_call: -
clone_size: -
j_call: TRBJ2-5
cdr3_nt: TGCGCCAGCAGCCAAGATAGGGCGGGACAGTCCCGGGAGACCCAGTACTTC
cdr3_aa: CASSQDRAGQSRETQYF

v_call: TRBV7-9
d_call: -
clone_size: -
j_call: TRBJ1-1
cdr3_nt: TGTGCCAGCAGCTTAGCGTGGAGAAATCGGACTGAAGCTTTCTTT
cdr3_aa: CASSLAWRNRTEAFF

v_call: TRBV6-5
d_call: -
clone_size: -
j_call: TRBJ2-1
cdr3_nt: TGTGCCAGCAGTTACTCCTCAGGGTTGAGAGAGCAGTTCTTC
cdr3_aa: CASSYSSGLREQFF

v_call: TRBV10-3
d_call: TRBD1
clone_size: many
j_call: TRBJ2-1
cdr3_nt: TGTGCCATCAGGAGGGACAGTCGGACCTACAATGAGCAGTTCTTC
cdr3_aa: CAIRRDSRTYNEQFF

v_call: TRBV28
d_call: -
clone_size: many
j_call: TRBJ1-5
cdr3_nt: TGTGCCAGCAGTTTTTATGGGGGAGGTCAGCCCCAGCATTTT
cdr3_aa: CASSFYGGGQPQHF

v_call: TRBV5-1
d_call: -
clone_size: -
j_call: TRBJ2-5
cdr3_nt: TGCGCCAGCAGCAAAACTAAAACAGGGACCCAAGAGACCCAGTACTTC
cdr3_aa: CASSKTKTGTQETQYF

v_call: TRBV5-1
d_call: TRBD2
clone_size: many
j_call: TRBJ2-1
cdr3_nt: TGCGCCAGCAGCTTGGCCCCGGGACTAGCGGGAGGTAATGAGCAGTTCTTC
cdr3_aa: CASSLAPGLAGGNEQFF

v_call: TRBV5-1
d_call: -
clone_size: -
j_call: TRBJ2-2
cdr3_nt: TGCGCCAGCAGCTTGGCCCTCTACAGTAGTACCGGGGAGCTGTTTTTT
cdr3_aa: CASSLALYSSTGELFF

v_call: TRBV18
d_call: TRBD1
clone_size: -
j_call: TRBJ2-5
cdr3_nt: TGTGCCAGCTCACCACGGGACAGGTTTGGGGAGACCCAGTACTTC
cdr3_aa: CASSPRDRFGETQYF

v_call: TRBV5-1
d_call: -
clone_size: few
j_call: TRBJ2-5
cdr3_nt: TGCGCCAGCAGCCCGGGGGGCTTCCAAGAGACCCAGTACTTC
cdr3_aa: CASSPGGFQETQYF

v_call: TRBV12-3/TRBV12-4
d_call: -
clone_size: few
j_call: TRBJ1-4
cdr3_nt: TGTGCCAGCAGTTACGGGTTGTCCTCGGGTGAAAAACTGTTTTTT
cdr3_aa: CASSYGLSSGEKLFF

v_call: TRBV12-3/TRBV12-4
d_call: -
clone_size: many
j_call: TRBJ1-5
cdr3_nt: TGTGCCAGCAGTTTAGCAACAGGTAATCAGCCCCAGCATTTT
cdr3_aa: CASSLATGNQPQHF

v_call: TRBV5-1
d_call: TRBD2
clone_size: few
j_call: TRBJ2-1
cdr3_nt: TGCGCCAGCAGCTTGGTGGCGGGAGTAAATCATGAGCAGTTCTTC
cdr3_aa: CASSLVAGVNHEQFF

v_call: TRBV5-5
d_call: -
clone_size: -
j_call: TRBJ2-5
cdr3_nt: TGTGCCAGCAGCCACCATCCTGTTAATACAGAGACCCAGTACTTC
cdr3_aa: CASSHHPVNTETQYF

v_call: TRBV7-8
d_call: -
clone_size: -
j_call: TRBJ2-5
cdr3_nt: TGTGCCTGCAGCTTCCGCGTGGAGGCCCAGTATTTC
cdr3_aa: CACSFRVEAQYF

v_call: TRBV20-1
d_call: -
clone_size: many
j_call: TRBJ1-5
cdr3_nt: TGCAGTGCTAAGGGACACCGAAATCAGCCCCAGCATTTT
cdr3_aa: CSAKGHRNQPQHF

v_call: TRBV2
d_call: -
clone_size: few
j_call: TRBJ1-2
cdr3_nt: TGTGCCAGCAGTGGGGGGCAGATATACTACTATGGCTACACCTTC
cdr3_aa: CASSGGQIYYYGYTF

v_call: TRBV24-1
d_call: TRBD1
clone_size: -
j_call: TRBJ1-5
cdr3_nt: TGTGCCACCAGTGATCAGACAGGGAATCAGCCCCAGCATTTT
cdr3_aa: CATSDQTGNQPQHF